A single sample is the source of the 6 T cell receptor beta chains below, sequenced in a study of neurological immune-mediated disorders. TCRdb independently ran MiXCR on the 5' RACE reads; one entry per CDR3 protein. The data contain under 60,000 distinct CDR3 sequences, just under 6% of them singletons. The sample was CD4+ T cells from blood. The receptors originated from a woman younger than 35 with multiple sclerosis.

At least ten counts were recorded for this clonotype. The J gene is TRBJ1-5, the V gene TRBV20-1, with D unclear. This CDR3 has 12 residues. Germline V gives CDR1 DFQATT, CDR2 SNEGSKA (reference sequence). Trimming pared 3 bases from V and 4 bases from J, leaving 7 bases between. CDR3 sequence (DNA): TGCAGTGCTAGTCAAGGGAATCAGCCCCAGCATTTT. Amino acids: CSASQGNQPQHF.

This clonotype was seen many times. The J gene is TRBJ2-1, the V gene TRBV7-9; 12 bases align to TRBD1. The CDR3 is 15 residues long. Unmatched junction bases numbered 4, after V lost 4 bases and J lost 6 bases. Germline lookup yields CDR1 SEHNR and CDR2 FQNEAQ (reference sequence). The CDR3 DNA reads TGTGCCAGCAGCTCCCGGGACAGGGGGCTCAATGAGCAGTTCTTC. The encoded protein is CASSSRDRGLNEQFF.

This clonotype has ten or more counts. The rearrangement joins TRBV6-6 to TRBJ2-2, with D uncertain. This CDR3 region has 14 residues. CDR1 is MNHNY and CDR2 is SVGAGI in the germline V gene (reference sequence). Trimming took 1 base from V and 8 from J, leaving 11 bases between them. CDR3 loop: CASSYYAGRGELFF. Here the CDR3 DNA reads TGTGCCAGCAGTTACTATGCAGGCCGGGGGGAGCTGTTTTTT.

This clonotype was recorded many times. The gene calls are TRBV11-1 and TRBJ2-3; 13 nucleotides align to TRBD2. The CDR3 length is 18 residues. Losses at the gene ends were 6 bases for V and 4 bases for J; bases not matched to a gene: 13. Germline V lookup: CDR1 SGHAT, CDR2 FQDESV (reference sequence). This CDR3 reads CASSSGLAGTYPPDTQYF. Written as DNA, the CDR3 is TGTGCCAGCAGTTCGGGACTAGCGGGGACCTACCCTCCAGATACGCAGTATTTT.

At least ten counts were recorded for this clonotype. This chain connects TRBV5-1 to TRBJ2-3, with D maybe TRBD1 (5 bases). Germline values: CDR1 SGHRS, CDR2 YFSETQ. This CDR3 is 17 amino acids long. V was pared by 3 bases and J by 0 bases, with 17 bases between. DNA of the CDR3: TGCGCCAGCAGCTCACCGAAAACGACAGTAAGCACAGATACGCAGTATTTT. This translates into CASSSPKTTVSTDTQYF.

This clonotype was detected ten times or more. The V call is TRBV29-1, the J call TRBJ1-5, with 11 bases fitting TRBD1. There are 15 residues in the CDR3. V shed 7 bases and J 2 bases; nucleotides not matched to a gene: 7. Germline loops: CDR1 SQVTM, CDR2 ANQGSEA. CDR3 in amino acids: CSAVGQGAGNQPQHF. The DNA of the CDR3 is TGCAGCGCTGTCGGACAGGGGGCTGGCAATCAGCCCCAGCATTTT.